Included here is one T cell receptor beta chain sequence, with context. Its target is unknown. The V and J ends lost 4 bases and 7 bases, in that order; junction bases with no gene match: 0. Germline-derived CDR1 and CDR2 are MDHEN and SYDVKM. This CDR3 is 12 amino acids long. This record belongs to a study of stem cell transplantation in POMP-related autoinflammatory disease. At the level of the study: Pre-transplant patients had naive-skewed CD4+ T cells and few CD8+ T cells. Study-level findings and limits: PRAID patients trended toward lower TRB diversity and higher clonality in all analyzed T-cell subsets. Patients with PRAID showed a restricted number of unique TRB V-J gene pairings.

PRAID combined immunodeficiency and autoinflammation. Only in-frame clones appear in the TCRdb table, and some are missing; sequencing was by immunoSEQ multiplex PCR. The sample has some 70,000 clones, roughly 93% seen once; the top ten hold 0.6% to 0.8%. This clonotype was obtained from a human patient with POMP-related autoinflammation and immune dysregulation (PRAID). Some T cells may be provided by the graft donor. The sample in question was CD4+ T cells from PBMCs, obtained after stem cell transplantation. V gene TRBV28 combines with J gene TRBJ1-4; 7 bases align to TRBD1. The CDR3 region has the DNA TGTGCCAGCAGTTACAGGGGTGAAAAACTGTTTTTT. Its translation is CASSYRGEKLFF.